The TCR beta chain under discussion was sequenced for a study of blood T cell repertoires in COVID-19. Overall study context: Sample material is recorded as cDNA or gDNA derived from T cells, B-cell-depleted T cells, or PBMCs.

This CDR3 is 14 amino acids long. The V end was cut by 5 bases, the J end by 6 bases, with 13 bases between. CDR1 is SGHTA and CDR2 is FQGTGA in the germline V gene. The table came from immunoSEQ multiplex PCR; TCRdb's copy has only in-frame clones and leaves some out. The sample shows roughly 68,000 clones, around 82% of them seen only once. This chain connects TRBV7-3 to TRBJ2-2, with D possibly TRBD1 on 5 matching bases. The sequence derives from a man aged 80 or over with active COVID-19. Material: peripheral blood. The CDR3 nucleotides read TGTGCCAGCAGCCTGACAGAGGCATCCGGGGAGCTGTTTTTT. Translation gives CASSLTEASGELFF.